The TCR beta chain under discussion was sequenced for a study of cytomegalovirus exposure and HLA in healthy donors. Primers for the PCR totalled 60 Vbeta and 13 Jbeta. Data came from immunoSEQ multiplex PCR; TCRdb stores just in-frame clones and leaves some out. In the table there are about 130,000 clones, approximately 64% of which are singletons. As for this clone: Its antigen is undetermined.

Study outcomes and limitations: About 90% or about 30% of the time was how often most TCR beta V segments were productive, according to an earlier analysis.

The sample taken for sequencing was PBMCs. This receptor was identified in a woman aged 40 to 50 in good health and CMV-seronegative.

The CDR3 sequence is CASKEQGNSPLHF. The CDR3 DNA reads as TGTGCCAGCAAGGAACAGGGGAATTCACCCCTCCACTTT. The rearrangement uses TRBV2 and TRBJ1-6; 7 nucleotides match TRBD1. The V gene's germline CDR1 is SNHLY and CDR2 FYNNEI. This CDR3 comprises 13 residues. V was pared by 7 bases and J by 7 bases, with 4 bases of the junction left unmatched. The full variable domain, completed using reference TRBV2 and TRBJ1-6, is EPEVTQTPSHQVTQMGQEVILRCVPISNHLYFYWYRQILGQKVEFLVSFYNNEISEKSEIFDDQFSVERPDGSNFTLKIRSTKLEDSAMYFCASKEQGNSPLHFGNGTRLTVT.